The 24 T cell receptor beta chains listed next were all sequenced from one sample in a study of T-cell reconstitution after alpha-beta-depleted transplantation in children. Using unique molecular identifiers, the investigators prepared the TCRbeta library. A single record per CDR3 protein comes from TCRdb applying MiXCR to the PCR reads. The table records about 510,000 distinct CDR3 sequences, roughly an eighth of them present only once. The material sequenced was PBMCs, mostly from graft donor cells, taken 180 days after TCRalphabeta/CD19-depleted stem cell transplant. These TCRs come from a female patient aged 2-15 years who had a stem cell transplant for aplastic anemia, so the T cells may come from the graft donor.

The V gene is TRBV12-3 or TRBV12-4, the J gene TRBJ2-2; 8 nucleotides agree with TRBD1. This CDR3 is built from 15 residues. V trimming: 5 bases; J trimming: 5 bases; junction bases outside the gene matches: 7. CDR3 DNA sequence: TGTGCCAGCAGTCGCGGACAGGGTCGTACCGGGGAGCTGTTTTTT. As protein: CASSRGQGRTGELFF.

V and J are TRBV2 and TRBJ2-1, with 7 bases that match TRBD2. Germline trimming cut 4 bases from V and 5 bases from J; bases unmatched to any gene: 8. Per germline, CDR1 SNHLY and CDR2 FYNNEI. There are 15 residues in the CDR3. The CDR3 sequence is CASSVVLADDNEQFF. The DNA for the CDR3 is TGTGCCAGCAGTGTTGTCCTAGCGGACGACAATGAGCAGTTCTTC. Together with reference TRBV2 and TRBJ2-1, the CDR3 gives the full variable domain: EPEVTQTPSHQVTQMGQEVILRCVPISNHLYFYWYRQILGQKVEFLVSFYNNEISEKSEIFDDQFSVERPDGSNFTLKIRSTKLEDSAMYFCASSVVLADDNEQFFGPGTRLTVL.

This chain connects TRBV12-3 or TRBV12-4 to TRBJ2-1; either TRBD1 or TRBD2 may fit D (5 bases each). CDR3 length: 15 residues. V was shortened by 4 bases and J by 7 bases, with 17 bases between the two germline ends. The CDR3 sequence: CASSSSGTPSNEQFF. CDR3 bases: TGTGCCAGCAGTTCATCCGGGACCCCTTCGAATGAGCAGTTCTTC.

This clonotype was seen many times. CDR3 sequence: CASSVPSIGANVLTF. CDR3 nucleotide sequence: TGTGCCAGCAGCGTCCCTAGCATTGGGGCCAACGTCCTGACTTTC. The chain employs TRBV9 and TRBJ2-6, with D perhaps TRBD2 (5 bases). Trimming left V 2 bases short and J 3 bases short, with 9 bases between. This CDR3 spans 15 amino acids. From germline, CDR1 is SGDLS and CDR2 YYNGEE.

The V and J genes are TRBV15 and TRBJ1-1; possible D gene TRBD1, 5 bases. Germline V gives CDR1 LNHNV, CDR2 YYDKDF (reference sequence). The length of the CDR3 is 16 residues. Deletions cut 0 bases from V and 5 bases from J, with 16 bases between. CDR3 region: CATSRDPQGLRTEAFF. The DNA of the CDR3 is TGTGCCACCAGCAGAGATCCCCAGGGTTTAAGAACTGAAGCTTTCTTT.

This chain uses TRBV7-2 with TRBJ2-7; D may be TRBD1 or TRBD2 (5 bases each). The CDR3 length is 16 residues. V lost 1 base, J lost 2 bases, and 15 bases lay in between. Germline V lookup: CDR1 SGHTA, CDR2 FQGNSA. As DNA, the CDR3 is TGTGCCAGCAGCTTAGTTTTTGGGGACGGTACCTACGAGCAGTACTTC. Translation gives CASSLVFGDGTYEQYF.

This clonotype was observed at least ten times. V is TRBV21-1 and J is TRBJ2-7; the table assigns TRBD1, which was not confirmed against the DNA. TRBV21-1 is a recognized pseudogene. This CDR3 region has 13 residues. In nucleotides, the CDR3 is TGTGCCAGCAGCAGAGAAAGGGGTCCCGAGCAGTACGTC. Protein product: CASSRERGPEQYV.

The gene calls are TRBV18 and TRBJ2-1; no clear D gene. CDR1 and CDR2 from the germline V gene are KGHSH and LQKENI. V was shortened by 3 bases and J by 9 bases, with 6 bases between the two germline ends. The CDR3 spans 11 residues. CDR3 region: CASSPHSEQFF. In DNA, the CDR3 is TGTGCCAGCTCACCCCATAGTGAGCAGTTCTTC.

This clonotype was seen ten or more times. J is TRBJ2-1 and V is TRBV5-6; 11 nucleotides agree with TRBD2. Germline CDR1 SGHDT, CDR2 YYEEEE. V trimming: 6 bases; J trimming: 3 bases; junction bases outside the gene matches: 11. The CDR3 contains 17 residues. Here the CDR3 reads CASTLPGLAARYNEQFF. The DNA for the CDR3 is TGTGCCAGCACCCTGCCGGGACTAGCGGCCCGCTACAATGAGCAGTTCTTC.

This clonotype was detected only a few times. The rearrangement links TRBV28 to TRBJ1-1, with 9 bases that match TRBD1. Looked up from germline, CDR1 is MDHEN and CDR2 is SYDVKM. After removal of 6 bases from V and 3 bases from J, the junction contained 14 bases not matched to a gene. The CDR3 runs 17 residues. The CDR3 nucleotides are TGTGCCAGCAGGCCTACAGGGGGCGCGTATTACTACACTGAAGCTTTCTTT. Translated, it gives CASRPTGGAYYYTEAFF.

The chain recombines TRBV28 with TRBJ2-7; D tentatively fits TRBD1 or TRBD2 (5 bases each). This CDR3 comprises 16 residues. The germline V gene has CDR1 MDHEN and CDR2 SYDVKM. The V gene lost 2 bases and the J gene lost 4 bases, with 18 bases spanning the gap. The CDR3 nucleotides are TGTGCCAGCAGTTTAGTCGTGGTGGGGACGGAGTACGAGCAGTACTTC. Amino acids: CASSLVVVGTEYEQYF. The complete variable domain, with remaining parts taken from reference TRBV28 and TRBJ2-7, reads DVKVTQSSRYLVKRTGEKVFLECVQDMDHENMFWYRQDPGLGLRLIYFSYDVKMKEKGDIPEGYSVSREKKERFSLILESASTNQTSMYLCASSLVVVGTEYEQYFGPGTRLTVT.

A few counts support this clonotype. The rearrangement uses TRBV5-5 and TRBJ2-7; tentatively, D is TRBD2 (6 bases). V was trimmed by 4 bases and J by 1 base, leaving 12 bases between them. This CDR3 region has 14 residues. Per germline, CDR1 SGHKS and CDR2 YYEKEE (reference sequence). CDR3 nucleotides: TGTGCCAGCAGCCCCTCACTAGCTTCCTACGAGCAGTACTTC. Translated: CASSPSLASYEQYF.

Concerning this clonotype: Germline is not matched at one junction end, which may reflect a read error. The V and J genes are TRBV25-1 and TRBJ1-1; no definite D call. The CDR3 covers 14 residues. Germline V gene sequence: CDR1 MGHDK, CDR2 SYGVNS. DNA for the CDR3: TGTGGCAGCAGTGAATTTGGGATGGACACTGAAGCTTTCTTT. This codes for CGSSEFGMDTEAFF.

This clonotype has a count of ten or more. This chain uses TRBV28 with TRBJ2-1; 13 nucleotides agree with TRBD2. From germline, CDR1 is MDHEN and CDR2 SYDVKM. The V gene end was trimmed by 2 bases and the J gene end by 0 bases; junction bases not matched to a gene: 7. CDR3 length: 19 residues. DNA of the CDR3: TGTGCCAGCAGTTTAACGTGGACTAGCGGGAGAGGCTCCTACAATGAGCAGTTCTTC. Translating it yields CASSLTWTSGRGSYNEQFF.

The gene calls are TRBV5-1 and TRBJ1-1; D is unresolved. This CDR3 has 17 amino acids. Germline V lookup: CDR1 SGHRS, CDR2 YFSETQ. Trimming shortened V by 3 bases and J by 0 bases, and 18 bases separated the two germline ends. This chain's CDR3 is CASSSRPIPPLNTEAFF. CDR3 nucleotides: TGCGCCAGCAGCTCCCGACCGATCCCCCCCTTGAACACTGAAGCTTTCTTT.

The rearrangement joins TRBV11-3 to TRBJ2-1, with 9 positions matching TRBD2. The V and J ends lost 4 bases and 9 bases, in that order; junction bases with no gene match: 10. Germline CDR1 is SGHNT and CDR2 is YENEEA. The CDR3 is 15 residues long. CDR3 sequence: CASSSWIAGEVEQFF. In nucleotides, the CDR3 is TGTGCCAGCAGCTCATGGATAGCGGGAGAGGTTGAGCAGTTCTTC.

This clonotype turned up a few times. The chain links TRBV11-2 to TRBJ2-1; 16 positions agree with TRBD2. Unmatched junction bases numbered 7, after V lost 4 bases and J lost 1 base. The CDR3 consists of 19 residues. Germline CDR1 is SGHAT and CDR2 is FQNNGV. CDR3 protein: CASSSPGTSGRGSYNEQFF. The DNA for the CDR3 is TGTGCCAGCAGCTCACCCGGGACTAGCGGGAGGGGATCCTACAATGAGCAGTTCTTC.

The V and J genes are TRBV29-1 and TRBJ2-5; possibly TRBD2 for D (6 bases). Germline V gene sequence: CDR1 SQVTM, CDR2 ANQGSEA. V dropped 4 bases and J dropped 4 bases, with 10 bases sitting between them. The CDR3 runs to 12 residues. The DNA for the CDR3 is TGCAGCGTTGTCGGGAGAGGAGAGACCCAGTACTTC. As protein: CSVVGRGETQYF. Full variable domain (remainder filled in from reference TRBV29-1 and TRBJ2-5): SAVISQKPSRDICQRGTSLTIQCQVDSQVTMMFWYRQQPGQSLTLIATANQGSEATYESGFVIDKFPISRPNLTFSTLTVSNMSPEDSSIYLCSVVGRGETQYFGPGTRLLVL.

This clonotype was seen a few times. V and J are TRBV28 and TRBJ1-6, with a weak D call TRBD1 (6 bases). Trimming took 5 bases from V and 5 from J, leaving 10 bases between them. The CDR3 contains 14 residues. In germline, CDR1 is MDHEN, CDR2 SYDVKM. CDR3 sequence (DNA): TGTGCCAGCAGTCCCTGGACAGATAATTCACCCCTCCACTTT. It codes for CASSPWTDNSPLHF.

This clonotype has a count of ten or more. The chain employs TRBV15 and TRBJ1-5, with a possible D match to TRBD1 (5 bases). Germline V lookup: CDR1 LNHNV, CDR2 YYDKDF (reference sequence). The length of the CDR3 is 14 residues. V lost 4 bases to trimming and J lost 6 bases, with 13 bases between them. The CDR3 reads CATSTGPFFQPQHF. In DNA, the CDR3 is TGTGCCACCAGCACAGGGCCGTTTTTTCAGCCCCAGCATTTT.

The J gene is TRBJ2-1, the V gene TRBV10-3; 7 bases are a match to TRBD2. After removal of 6 bases from V and 0 bases from J, the junction contained 2 bases not matched to a gene. The CDR3 extends over 14 amino acids. Germline V gene lookup returns CDR1 ENHRY and CDR2 SYGVKD. The CDR3 loop is CAIRAGDSYNEQFF. CDR3 DNA sequence: TGTGCCATCAGGGCGGGAGACTCCTACAATGAGCAGTTCTTC.

This chain connects TRBV4-1 to TRBJ2-7, with TRBD1 identical over 11 bases. Trimming at V came to 5 bases and at J to 3 bases, leaving 3 bases not matched to a gene. This CDR3 is built from 14 residues. Germline lookup yields CDR1 MGHRA and CDR2 YSYEKL. The CDR3 spells CASSKDRGLYEQYF. The CDR3 DNA reads as TGCGCCAGCAGCAAGGACAGGGGGCTCTACGAGCAGTACTTC.

This chain uses TRBV12-3 or TRBV12-4 with TRBJ1-1, with TRBD1 identical over 7 bases. The ends lost 7 bases at V and 5 bases at J; junction bases unmatched: 10. The CDR3 length is 14 residues. For the CDR3, the DNA is TGTGCCAGCACTCGACGACAGGGTAAAACTGAAGCTTTCTTT. It codes for CASTRRQGKTEAFF.

This clonotype was found a few times. The rearrangement uses TRBV7-9 and TRBJ2-2; the D is unclear. The CDR3 contains 16 residues. Looked up from germline, CDR1 is SEHNR and CDR2 is FQNEAQ (reference sequence). V lost 4 bases to trimming and J lost 4 bases, with 16 bases between them. The CDR3 nucleotides are TGTGCCAGCAGCTCAACAGCACTCGCCGGCACCGGGGAGCTGTTTTTT. Translation: CASSSTALAGTGELFF. Full variable domain (missing parts from reference TRBV7-9 and TRBJ2-2): DTGVSQNPRHKITKRGQNVTFRCDPISEHNRLYWYRQTLGQGPEFLTYFQNEAQLEKSRLLSDRFSAERPKGSFSTLEIQRTEQGDSAMYLCASSSTALAGTGELFFGEGSRLTVL.